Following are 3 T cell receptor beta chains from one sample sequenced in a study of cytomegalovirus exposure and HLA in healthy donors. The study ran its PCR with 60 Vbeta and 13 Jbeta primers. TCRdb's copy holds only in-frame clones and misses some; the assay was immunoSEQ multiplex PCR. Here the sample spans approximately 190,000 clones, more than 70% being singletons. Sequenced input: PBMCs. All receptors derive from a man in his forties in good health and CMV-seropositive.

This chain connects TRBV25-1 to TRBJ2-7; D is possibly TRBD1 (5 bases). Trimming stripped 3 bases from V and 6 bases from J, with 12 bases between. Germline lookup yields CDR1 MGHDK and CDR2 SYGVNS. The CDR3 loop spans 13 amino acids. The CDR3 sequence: CASSEPGYGEQYF. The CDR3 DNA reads TGTGCCAGCAGTGAGCCAGGGTACGGCGAGCAGTACTTC.

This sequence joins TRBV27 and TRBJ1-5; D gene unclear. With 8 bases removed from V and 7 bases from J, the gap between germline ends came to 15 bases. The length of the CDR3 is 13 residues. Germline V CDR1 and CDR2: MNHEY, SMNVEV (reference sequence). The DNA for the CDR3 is TGTGCCAGCGGCCCCCTTGGGCCCCAGCCCCAGCATTTT. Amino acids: CASGPLGPQPQHF.

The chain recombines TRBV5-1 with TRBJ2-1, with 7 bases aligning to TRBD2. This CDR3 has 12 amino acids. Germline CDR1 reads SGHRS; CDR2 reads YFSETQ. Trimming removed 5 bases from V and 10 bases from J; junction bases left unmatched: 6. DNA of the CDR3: TGCGCCAGCAGGGGAGGGGTCGAAGAGCAGTTCTTC. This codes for CASRGGVEEQFF.